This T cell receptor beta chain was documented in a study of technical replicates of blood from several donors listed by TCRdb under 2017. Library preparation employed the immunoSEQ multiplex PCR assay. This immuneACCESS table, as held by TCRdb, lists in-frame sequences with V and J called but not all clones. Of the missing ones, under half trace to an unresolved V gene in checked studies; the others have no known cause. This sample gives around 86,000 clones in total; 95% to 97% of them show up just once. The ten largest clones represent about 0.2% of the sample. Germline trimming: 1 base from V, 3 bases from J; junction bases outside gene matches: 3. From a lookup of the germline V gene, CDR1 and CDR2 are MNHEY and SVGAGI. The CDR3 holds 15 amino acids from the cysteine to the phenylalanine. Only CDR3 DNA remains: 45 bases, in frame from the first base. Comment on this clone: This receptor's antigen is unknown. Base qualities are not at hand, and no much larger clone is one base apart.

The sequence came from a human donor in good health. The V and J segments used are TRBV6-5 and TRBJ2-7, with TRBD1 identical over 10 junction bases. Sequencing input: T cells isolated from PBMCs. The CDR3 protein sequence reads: CASSYFGQGGYEQYF. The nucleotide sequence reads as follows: TGTGCCAGCAGTTACTTCGGACAGGGGGGCTACGAGCAGTACTTC.